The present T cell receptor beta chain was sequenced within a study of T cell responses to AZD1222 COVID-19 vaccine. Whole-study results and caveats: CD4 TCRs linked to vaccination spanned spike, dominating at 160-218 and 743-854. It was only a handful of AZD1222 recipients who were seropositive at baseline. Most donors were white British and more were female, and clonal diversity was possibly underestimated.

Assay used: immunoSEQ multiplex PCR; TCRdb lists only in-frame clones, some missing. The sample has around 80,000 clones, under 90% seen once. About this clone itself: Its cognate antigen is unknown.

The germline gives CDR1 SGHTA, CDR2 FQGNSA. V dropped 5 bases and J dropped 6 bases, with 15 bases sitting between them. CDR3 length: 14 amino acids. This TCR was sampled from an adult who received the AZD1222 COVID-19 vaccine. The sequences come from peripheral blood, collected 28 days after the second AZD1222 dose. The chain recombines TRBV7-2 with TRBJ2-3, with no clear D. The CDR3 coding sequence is TGTGCCAGCAGCCGTCAAATGTGGATGGATACGCAGTATTTT. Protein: CASSRQMWMDTQYF.